These 17 T cell receptor beta chains were sequenced from one sample in a study of blood T cells in healthy people across ages (dated by TCRdb to the mid-2010s). Libraries were built with 5' RACE. Sequencing was carried out with an Illumina HiSeq 2500. A second about 7 to 11 cycle PCR used a sample-barcoded 5' primer and a J-beta primer mix. The public sequencing data were trimmed at Q25 with fastp and processed into clonotypes with MiXCR by TCRdb, which kept only in-frame beta chains. Every entry covers one CDR3 protein and lists the most common genes and DNA from its rows. In all, the sample holds about a million distinct CDR3 sequences, and less than 45% of those were seen once. The top ten clones comprise roughly 14% of the sample. The sample taken for sequencing was blood. Source of these receptors: a man aged 18-30 years in good health.

Only a few counts were recorded for this clonotype. The V call is TRBV11-3, the J call TRBJ2-1, with 8 bases identical to TRBD2. CDR3 size: 17 residues. Germline-derived CDR1 and CDR2 are SGHNT and YENEEA. V was clipped by 1 base and J by 5 bases; unmatched bases: 10. The CDR3 DNA sequence: TGTGCCAGCAGCTTAGGGGGGGGAGCGGGGGCGCACAATGAGCAGTTCTTC. Translated: CASSLGGGAGAHNEQFF.

This clonotype was detected a few times. V gene TRBV7-2 combines with J gene TRBJ2-5; D not resolved. Germline V gives CDR1 SGHTA, CDR2 FQGNSA. V lost 1 base, J lost 2 bases, and 11 bases lay in between. The CDR3 consists of 15 residues. The CDR3 DNA follows: TGTGCCAGCAGCTTAGGCTTTCAGAGACAAGAGACCCAGTACTTC. Protein: CASSLGFQRQETQYF.

This clonotype appeared once. The V gene is TRBV20-1, the J gene TRBJ2-4, with TRBD2 matching 11 bases. The J call is uncertain, as TRBJ2-5 better fits the DNA end. CDR3 length equals 14 residues. Germline CDR1 reads DFQATT; CDR2 reads SNEGSKA (reference sequence). Here the CDR3 DNA reads TGCAGTGCTAGAGAACTAGCGGGGGTGAAGACCCAGTACTTC. It encodes CSARELAGVKTQYF.

The J gene is TRBJ2-1, the V gene TRBV4-1; D gene uncertain. Germline V gene data show CDR1 as MGHRA and CDR2 as YSYEKL. Trimming cost V 1 base and J 7 bases, with 11 bases left between them. The CDR3 runs 14 residues. CDR3 coding DNA: TGCGCCAGCAGCCAAGTGGAACAGATGAATGAGCAGTTCTTC. This encodes CASSQVEQMNEQFF.

The chain recombines TRBV27 with TRBJ2-4, with TRBD1 matching 7 bases. The length of the CDR3 is 16 residues. Looked up from germline, CDR1 is MNHEY and CDR2 is SMNVEV (reference sequence). J lost 0 bases, V lost 5 bases, and 7 bases had no gene match. CDR3 sequence: CASSVGQYLAKNIQYF. In DNA, the CDR3 is TGTGCCAGCAGTGTGGGACAGTACCTAGCCAAAAACATTCAGTACTTC.

This clonotype came up a few times. The rearrangement joins TRBV4-3 to TRBJ1-6, with D perhaps matching TRBD1 (5 bases). V shed 0 bases and J shed 9 bases, with 12 bases lying between them. Germline CDR1 LGHNA, CDR2 YSLEER. The CDR3 runs 15 residues. In DNA form, the CDR3 reads TGCGCCAGCAGCCAAGAGACCGGTGGGGGTTCACCCCTCCACTTT. Protein sequence: CASSQETGGGSPLHF.

V gene TRBV6-2 or TRBV6-3 combines with J gene TRBJ2-3; no firm D call. CDR3 length: 14 amino acids. Germline assignment: CDR1 MNHEY and CDR2 SVGEGT. V was cut by 5 bases and J by 4 bases, with 13 bases left in between. This CDR3 reads CASSASRISDTQYF. CDR3 in DNA: TGTGCCAGCAGTGCGTCCAGGATCTCAGATACGCAGTATTTT.

This clonotype showed up just a few times. V gene TRBV10-3 combines with J gene TRBJ1-2, with D uncertain. The CDR3 totals 14 residues. CDR1 is ENHRY and CDR2 is SYGVKD in the germline V gene. V shed 6 bases and J shed 2 bases, with 13 bases lying between them. The CDR3, as DNA: TGTGCCATCAGGGCTACCACAGAAAACTATGGCTACACCTTC. Its translation: CAIRATTENYGYTF.

The chain recombines TRBV7-2 with TRBJ1-1; D remains ambiguous. This CDR3 region has 11 residues. V was cut by 5 bases and J by 3 bases, with 4 bases left in between. CDR1 is SGHTA, CDR2 FQGNSA, per germline. The DNA of the CDR3 is TGTGCCAGCAGCCCCCACACTGAAGCTTTCTTT. Its translation: CASSPHTEAFF.

There are a few counts of this clonotype. This CDR3 reads CASSSRGGGTEAFF. As DNA, the CDR3 is TGTGCCAGCAGTTCCAGGGGCGGAGGGACTGAAGCTTTCTTT. This chain uses TRBV12-3 or TRBV12-4 with TRBJ1-1, with a weak D call TRBD1 (6 bases). This CDR3 region has 14 residues. V lost 4 bases, J lost 5 bases, and 14 bases lay in between.

This clonotype was detected once. V usage is TRBV6-1 and J usage is TRBJ1-2, with D perhaps TRBD1 (5 bases). Germline loops: CDR1 MNHNS, CDR2 SASEGT. V was clipped by 1 base and J by 6 bases, with 15 bases between them. The CDR3 sequence is 15 residues long. The chain's CDR3 is CASSEEGLTADGYTF. The CDR3 DNA follows: TGTGCCAGCAGTGAAGAGGGACTGACTGCTGATGGCTACACCTTC.

This clonotype was detected once. V and J are TRBV12-3 or TRBV12-4 and TRBJ2-3, with no clear D. The CDR3 length is 12 residues. Trimming removed 7 bases at V and 4 bases at J, with 9 bases between. The CDR3 loop reads CASILRSDTQYF. As DNA, the CDR3 is TGTGCCAGCATTTTGAGATCAGATACGCAGTATTTT.

The table lists this clonotype with a few counts. This rearrangement joins TRBV27 to TRBJ1-4; D gene uncertain. This CDR3 contains 14 residues. V gave up 3 bases and J gave up 4 bases, with 9 bases separating them. Germline V gene sequence: CDR1 MNHEY, CDR2 SMNVEV (reference sequence). CDR3 in DNA: TGTGCCAGCAGTTTTCGGGGTAGTAATGAAAAACTGTTTTTT. It yields the protein CASSFRGSNEKLFF. Full variable domain (outside the CDR3, taken from reference TRBV27 and TRBJ1-4): EAQVTQNPRYLITVTGKKLTVTCSQNMNHEYMSWYRQDPGLGLRQIYYSMNVEVTDKGDVPEGYKVSRKEKRNFPLILESPSPNQTSLYFCASSFRGSNEKLFFGSGTQLSVL.

This clonotype has just one count. The V gene is TRBV20-1, the J gene TRBJ1-1; 8 bases are shared with TRBD1. Germline V lookup: CDR1 DFQATT, CDR2 SNEGSKA (reference sequence). With V trimmed by 8 bases and J by 5 bases, 7 bases remained unmatched. The CDR3 contains 12 residues. The CDR3 sequence: CSSHRGSTEAFF. The CDR3 DNA sequence: TGCAGTTCCCACAGGGGGTCGACTGAAGCTTTCTTT.

The chain is built from TRBV6-5 and TRBJ2-1; D remains ambiguous. V was clipped by 2 bases and J by 2 bases, with 4 bases between them. Germline CDR1 and CDR2: MNHEY and SVGAGI. The CDR3 totals 13 residues. CDR3 in DNA: TGTGCCAGCAGTTACACGGCCTACAATGAGCAGTTCTTC. Translating gives CASSYTAYNEQFF.

The chain couples TRBV7-2 to TRBJ1-2; 7 nucleotides match TRBD1. V shed 5 bases and J 6 bases; nucleotides not matched to a gene: 15. CDR3 length: 16 residues. The V gene's germline CDR1 is SGHTA and CDR2 FQGNSA. CDR3 residues: CASSPFSRDRAHGYTF. The DNA of the CDR3 is TGTGCCAGCAGCCCTTTCTCCCGGGACAGAGCTCATGGCTACACCTTC. Supplemented by reference TRBV7-2 and TRBJ1-2, the full variable domain reads GAGVSQSPSNKVTEKGKDVELRCDPISGHTALYWYRQSLGQGLEFLIYFQGNSAPDKSGLPSDRFSAERTGGSVSTLTIQRTQQEDSAVYLCASSPFSRDRAHGYTFGSGTRLTVV.

This clonotype was seen a handful of times. The rearrangement links TRBV10-3 to TRBJ1-2; 7 positions match TRBD1. The V gene's germline CDR1 is ENHRY and CDR2 SYGVKD. Losses at the gene ends were 3 bases for V and 8 bases for J; bases not matched to a gene: 6. This CDR3 contains 13 residues. The CDR3 loop reads CAISDSTGNGYTF. The CDR3 nucleotides are TGTGCCATCAGTGATTCGACAGGGAACGGCTACACCTTC.